The entry that follows covers one TCR beta chain sequence. The source of the sample is a study of shared T cell receptors in the human thymus. Sequenced by immunoSEQ multiplex PCR; TCRdb stores in-frame clones only, minus some. Here the sample spans over 350,000 clones, about 95% being singletons. The germline CDR1 and CDR2 sequences are ENHRY and SYGVKD. The J segment lost 8 bases and the V segment lost 10 bases, leaving 10 bases of the junction unmatched. CDR3 size: 14 residues. Sample: thymocytes. The sequence derives from a human donor. The chain combines TRBV10-3 with TRBJ1-4; the match to TRBD1 covers 10 bases. In DNA form, the CDR3 reads TGTGCCACTCACCCCGGGACAGGGGTCGAAAAACTGTTTTTT. Translating it yields CATHPGTGVEKLFF.